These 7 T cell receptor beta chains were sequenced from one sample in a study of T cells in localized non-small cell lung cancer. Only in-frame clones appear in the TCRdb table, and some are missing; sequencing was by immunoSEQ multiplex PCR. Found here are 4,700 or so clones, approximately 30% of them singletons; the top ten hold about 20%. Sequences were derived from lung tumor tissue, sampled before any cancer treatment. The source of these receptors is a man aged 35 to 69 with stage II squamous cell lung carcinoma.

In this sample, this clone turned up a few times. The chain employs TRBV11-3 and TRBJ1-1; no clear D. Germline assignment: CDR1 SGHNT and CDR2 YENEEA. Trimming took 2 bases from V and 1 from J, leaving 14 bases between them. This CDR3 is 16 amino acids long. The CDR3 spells CASSLSKETRNTEAFF. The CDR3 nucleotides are TGTGCCAGCAGCTTAAGTAAAGAGACTAGGAACACTGAAGCTTTCTTT.

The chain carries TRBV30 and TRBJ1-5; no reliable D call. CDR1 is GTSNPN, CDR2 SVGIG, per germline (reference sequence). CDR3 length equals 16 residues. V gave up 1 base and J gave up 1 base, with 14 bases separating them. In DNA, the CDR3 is TGTGCCTGGAGTGCCCCGGCGGGCGCCAGCAATCAGCCCCAGCATTTT. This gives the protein CAWSAPAGASNQPQHF.

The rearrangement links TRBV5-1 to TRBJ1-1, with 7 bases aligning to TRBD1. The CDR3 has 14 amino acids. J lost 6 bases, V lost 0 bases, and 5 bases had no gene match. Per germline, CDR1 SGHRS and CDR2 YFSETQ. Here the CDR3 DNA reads TGCGCCAGCAGCTTGGAAGGCCAGGGGGCTGAAGCTTTCTTT. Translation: CASSLEGQGAEAFF.

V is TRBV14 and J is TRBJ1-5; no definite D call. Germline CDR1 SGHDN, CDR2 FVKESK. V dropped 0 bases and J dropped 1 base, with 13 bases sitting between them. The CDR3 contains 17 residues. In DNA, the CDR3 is TGTGCCAGCAGCCAAGATCGGGGTTGCCGGAGCAATCAGCCCCAGCATTTT. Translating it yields CASSQDRGCRSNQPQHF.

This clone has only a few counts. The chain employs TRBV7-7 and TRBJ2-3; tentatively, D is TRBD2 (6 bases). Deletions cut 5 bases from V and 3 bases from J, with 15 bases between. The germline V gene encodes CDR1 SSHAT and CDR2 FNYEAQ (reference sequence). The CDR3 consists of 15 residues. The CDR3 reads CASSLGLAETDTQYF. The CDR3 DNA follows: TGTGCCAGCAGCCTGGGATTAGCGGAAACAGATACGCAGTATTTT.

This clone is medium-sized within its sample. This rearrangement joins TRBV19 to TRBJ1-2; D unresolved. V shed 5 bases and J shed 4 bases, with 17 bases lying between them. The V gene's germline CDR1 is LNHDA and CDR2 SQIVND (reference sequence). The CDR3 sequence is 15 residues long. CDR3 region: CASSLGELPVYGYTF. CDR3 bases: TGTGCCAGTAGTCTTGGGGAATTACCTGTCTATGGCTACACCTTC.

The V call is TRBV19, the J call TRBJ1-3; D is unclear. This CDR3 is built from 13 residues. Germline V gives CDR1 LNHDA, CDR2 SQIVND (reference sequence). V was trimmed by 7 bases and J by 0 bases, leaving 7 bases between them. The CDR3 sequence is CASTPLSGNTIYF. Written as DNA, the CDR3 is TGTGCCAGTACCCCCCTCTCTGGAAACACCATATATTTT.